Below are 27 T cell receptor beta chains sequenced from a single sample in a study of PD-L1 blockade in urothelial cancer. Generated by immunoSEQ multiplex PCR, the TCRdb table keeps only in-frame clones and is missing some. The sample includes roughly 62,000 clones, roughly four fifths of them seen just once. Here the sequenced sample was PBMCs, taken around atezolizumab (anti-PD-L1) treatment. These receptors came from an older man with urothelial cancer.

This clone was seen a handful of times. This chain uses TRBV10-2 with TRBJ2-5; 8 bases fit TRBD1. CDR3 size: 13 residues. CDR1 and CDR2 from the germline V gene are WSHSY and SAAADI. Trimming removed 7 bases from V and 6 bases from J; junction bases left unmatched: 7. The CDR3 region has the DNA TGCGCCAGCACCCAGGGGGCAGGAAAGACCCAGTACTTC. Its translation is CASTQGAGKTQYF.

The V call is TRBV5-5, the J call TRBJ2-5; TRBD1 matches 9 bases. Losses at the gene ends were 3 bases for V and 7 bases for J; bases not matched to a gene: 7. This CDR3 has 14 amino acids. Germline assignment: CDR1 SGHKS and CDR2 YYEKEE (reference sequence). Written as DNA, the CDR3 is TGTGCCAGCAGCTCTTGGACAGGGGAGGGGACCCAGTACTTC. It translates to CASSSWTGEGTQYF.

This clone was observed a few times. V is TRBV5-5 and J is TRBJ2-7; perhaps TRBD2 as D (5 bases). The ends were cut back, 0 bases at V and 5 bases at J, with 6 bases in the middle. This CDR3 is built from 12 residues. The germline gives CDR1 SGHKS, CDR2 YYEKEE (reference sequence). This CDR3 is CASSLVRDEQYF. The CDR3 coding sequence is TGTGCCAGCAGCTTGGTGAGGGACGAGCAGTACTTC.

The chain recombines TRBV30 with TRBJ1-1; D unclear. This CDR3 region has 14 residues. V lost 2 bases and J lost 3, with 13 bases in between. The germline CDR1 and CDR2 sequences are GTSNPN and SVGIG (reference sequence). The CDR3 sequence is CAWSPGAPDTEAFF. In DNA, the CDR3 is TGTGCCTGGAGTCCGGGAGCGCCAGACACTGAAGCTTTCTTT.

CDR3 in DNA: TGTGCCAGTAGTATAGGGGGCGCAGACAATCAGCCCCAGCATTTT. Protein sequence: CASSIGGADNQPQHF. The V and J genes are TRBV19 and TRBJ1-5, with a possible D match to TRBD1 (5 bases). Trimming removed 1 base from V and 3 bases from J, with 10 bases in between. Germline V gives CDR1 LNHDA, CDR2 SQIVND (reference sequence). This CDR3 is built from 15 residues.

The V and J genes are TRBV7-6 and TRBJ2-6; D gene uncertain. The V end lost 3 bases, the J end lost 0 bases, and 3 bases lay between the germline ends. CDR1 SGHVS and CDR2 FNYEAQ come from the germline V gene. The CDR3 is 14 residues long. CDR3 protein: CASSFGSGANVLTF. CDR3 DNA sequence: TGTGCCAGCAGCTTCGGCTCTGGGGCCAACGTCCTGACTTTC.

The CDR3 sequence: CASSYSKGGSEQFF. For the CDR3, the DNA is TGTGCCAGCAGTTACTCGAAGGGCGGGTCTGAGCAGTTCTTC. V gene TRBV6-5 combines with J gene TRBJ2-1; tentative D call: TRBD2 (5 bases). The CDR3 is 14 residues long. V was pared by 0 bases and J by 9 bases, with 12 bases between. Germline CDR1 reads MNHEY; CDR2 reads SVGAGI.

This clone was seen only once. The chain links TRBV2 to TRBJ2-2; no definite D call. Trimming removed 7 bases at V and 3 bases at J, with 9 bases between. Looked up from germline, CDR1 is SNHLY and CDR2 is FYNNEI. This CDR3 contains 13 residues. The CDR3 nucleotides read TGTGCCAGCACGCGAATCGACACCGGGGAGCTGTTTTTT. It codes for CASTRIDTGELFF.

The chain joins TRBV5-6 to TRBJ1-5, with D possibly being TRBD1 (5 bases). The CDR3 totals 15 residues. Germline values: CDR1 SGHDT, CDR2 YYEEEE. Trimming pared 3 bases from V and 5 bases from J, leaving 15 bases between. The CDR3 DNA sequence: TGTGCCAGCAGCTGGGGGGGGAACCGAGATCAGCCCCAGCATTTT. This gives the protein CASSWGGNRDQPQHF.

V usage is TRBV10-3 and J usage is TRBJ1-5, with TRBD1 matching over 8 bases. Germline-derived CDR1 and CDR2 are ENHRY and SYGVKD. The V segment lost 3 bases and the J segment 4 bases; nucleotides outside the gene matches: 5. This CDR3 contains 15 residues. CDR3 bases: TGTGCCATCAGTGAATTACAGGGGGGAAATCAGCCCCAGCATTTT. It specifies CAISELQGGNQPQHF.

The chain employs TRBV6-1 and TRBJ2-7; no reliable D call. V was trimmed by 7 bases and J by 0 bases, leaving 13 bases between them. The CDR3 extends over 14 amino acids. In germline, CDR1 is MNHNS, CDR2 SASEGT. CDR3 amino acids: CASTPTLSSYEQYF. The DNA of the CDR3 is TGTGCCAGCACCCCGACACTGAGCTCCTACGAGCAGTACTTC.

The chain joins TRBV11-3 to TRBJ2-1; 9 positions agree with TRBD2. CDR3 length: 15 amino acids. J was trimmed by 9 bases and V by 3 bases; bases with no gene match: 9. Germline V CDR1 and CDR2: SGHNT, YENEEA. Here the CDR3 reads CASSLGLAGAREQFF. CDR3 DNA sequence: TGTGCCAGCAGCTTGGGTTTAGCGGGAGCTCGTGAGCAGTTCTTC.

This rearrangement joins TRBV7-9 to TRBJ2-5; TRBD1 agrees at 7 bases. This CDR3 is built from 15 residues. Trimming removed 1 base from V and 1 base from J; junction bases left unmatched: 3. Germline-derived CDR1 and CDR2 are SEHNR and FQNEAQ (reference sequence). The CDR3, as DNA: TGTGCCAGCAGCTTAGGACAGGGCGTCCAAGAGACCCAGTACTTC. Amino acids: CASSLGQGVQETQYF.

This sequence joins TRBV12-5 and TRBJ2-1; 11 bases agree with TRBD2. Germline assignment: CDR1 LGHNT and CDR2 FRNRAP. With V trimmed by 1 base and J by 8 bases, 4 bases remained unmatched. This CDR3 comprises 15 residues. CDR3 sequence reads: CASGLGLAGGDEQFF. The CDR3 DNA follows: TGTGCTAGTGGTTTGGGGCTAGCGGGAGGAGATGAGCAGTTCTTC. The variable domain in full, with the rest retrieved from reference TRBV12-5 and TRBJ2-1, is DARVTQTPRHKVTEMGQEVTMRCQPILGHNTVFWYRQTMMQGLELLAYFRNRAPLDDSGMPKDRFSAEMPDATLATLKIQPSEPRDSAVYFCASGLGLAGGDEQFFGPGTRLTVL.

The chain links TRBV2 to TRBJ2-7; D may be TRBD2 (6 bases). The V gene's germline CDR1 is SNHLY and CDR2 FYNNEI. V lost 6 bases and J 7 bases, leaving 13 bases between the germline ends. CDR3 length: 12 residues. CDR3: CASRESGREQYF. The CDR3 DNA reads as TGTGCCAGCAGGGAAAGCGGGCGGGAGCAGTACTTC.

The V and J genes are TRBV11-2 and TRBJ1-1; D gene unclear. CDR3 length: 13 amino acids. The V gene's germline CDR1 is SGHAT and CDR2 FQNNGV. V was trimmed by 3 bases and J by 8 bases, leaving 13 bases between them. This chain's CDR3 is CASSFEPGTEAFF. The CDR3 DNA reads TGTGCCAGCAGCTTCGAACCGGGAACCGAAGCTTTCTTT.

The chain carries TRBV5-1 and TRBJ2-1, with D possibly TRBD2 on 5 matching bases. Germline lookup yields CDR1 SGHRS and CDR2 YFSETQ. There are 16 residues in the CDR3. V was trimmed by 0 bases and J by 0 bases, leaving 10 bases between them. For the CDR3, the DNA is TGCGCCAGCAGCTTGGACGAAGGGAGCTCCTACAATGAGCAGTTCTTC. Translated: CASSLDEGSSYNEQFF.

The rearrangement links TRBV25-1 to TRBJ2-1; TRBD1 matches at 9 bases. The CDR3 length is 15 residues. J gave up 6 bases and V 4 bases, and 7 bases lay outside the gene matches. Germline values: CDR1 MGHDK, CDR2 SYGVNS. The CDR3 coding sequence is TGTGCCAGCAGTGTCCCTCGACAGGGGGGCAATGAGCAGTTCTTC. Encoded protein: CASSVPRQGGNEQFF.

This chain links TRBV28 with TRBJ2-3; tentatively, D is TRBD2 (7 bases). CDR3 length: 18 amino acids. Germline CDR1 reads MDHEN; CDR2 reads SYDVKM. V lost 5 bases and J lost 3, with 24 bases in between. CDR3 DNA: TGTGCCAGCAGTCCCCGGACCCACAGGGCGGGGGTGACAGATACGCAGTATTTT. It yields the protein CASSPRTHRAGVTDTQYF.

This chain uses TRBV6-5 with TRBJ2-5; 10 positions match TRBD2. The CDR3 length is 16 residues. Germline loops: CDR1 MNHEY, CDR2 SVGAGI. V was pared by 4 bases and J by 5 bases, with 10 bases of the junction left unmatched. The CDR3 loop reads CASSFVSGRAGETQYF. The CDR3 coding sequence is TGTGCCAGCAGTTTCGTAAGCGGGAGGGCAGGCGAGACCCAGTACTTC.

The gene calls are TRBV6-5 and TRBJ2-7; possibly TRBD2 for D (6 bases). CDR1 is MNHEY and CDR2 is SVGAGI in the germline V gene. The V end was cut by 7 bases, the J end by 5 bases, with 21 bases between. This CDR3 spans 15 amino acids. The CDR3 region is CASKTTRDSFHEQYF. As DNA, the CDR3 is TGTGCCAGCAAAACTACCCGGGACTCGTTTCACGAGCAGTACTTC.

The rearrangement links TRBV18 to TRBJ2-5; no clear D gene. Between the trimmed V and J ends, which lost 3 bases and 4 bases, there was a span of 12 bases. The germline CDR1 and CDR2 sequences are KGHSH and LQKENI. This CDR3 has 14 residues. The CDR3 DNA reads TGTGCCAGCTCACCCTCGACAAAAGGAGAGACCCAGTACTTC. Its translation is CASSPSTKGETQYF. Together with reference TRBV18 and TRBJ2-5, the CDR3 gives the full variable domain: NAGVMQNPRHLVRRRGQEARLRCSPMKGHSHVYWYRQLPEEGLKFMVYLQKENIIDESGMPKERFSAEFPKEGPSILRIQQVVRGDSAAYFCASSPSTKGETQYFGPGTRLLVL.

CDR3 DNA sequence: TGCAGCGTTGATTTACAGTTCGGAGGAGTTACGCAGTATTTT. Protein: CSVDLQFGGVTQYF. The V and J genes are TRBV29-1 and TRBJ2-3; perhaps TRBD2 as D (5 bases). This CDR3 region has 14 residues. Per the germline V gene, CDR1 is SQVTM and CDR2 is ANQGSEA. Trimming took off 3 bases at V and 8 bases at J, with 18 bases between the two ends.

CDR3 protein: CASSSNRGSSGNTIYF. Written as DNA, the CDR3 is TGTGCCAGCAGTTCAAACAGGGGATCATCTGGAAACACCATATATTTT. This rearrangement joins TRBV6-5 to TRBJ1-3, with 7 bases aligning to TRBD1. The CDR3 sequence is 16 residues long. After removal of 4 bases from V and 1 base from J, the junction contained 7 bases not matched to a gene. The germline V gene has CDR1 MNHEY and CDR2 SVGAGI.

The chain is built from TRBV5-6 and TRBJ1-2; 7 bases line up with TRBD1. CDR3 size: 12 residues. J lost 7 bases, V lost 4 bases, and 4 bases had no gene match. Germline values: CDR1 SGHDT, CDR2 YYEEEE. DNA for the CDR3: TGTGCCAGCAGCGTGACAGGGTTTGGCTACACCTTC. This encodes CASSVTGFGYTF.

The J gene is TRBJ2-7, the V gene TRBV19; TRBD2 agrees at 8 bases. The CDR3 length is 15 residues. V lost 4 bases, J lost 0 bases, and 5 bases stayed unmatched. The germline CDR1 and CDR2 sequences are LNHDA and SQIVND (reference sequence). This CDR3 reads CASSRLAGPSYEQYF. CDR3 sequence (DNA): TGTGCCAGTAGTAGGCTAGCGGGTCCCTCCTACGAGCAGTACTTC.

The chain has TRBV9 and TRBJ1-1, with D unresolved. Trimming cost V 4 bases and J 11 bases, with 18 bases left between them. Germline V gene lookup returns CDR1 SGDLS and CDR2 YYNGEE. The length of the CDR3 is 13 residues. CDR3 amino acids: CASSLSLEGGAFF. DNA for the CDR3: TGTGCCAGCAGCCTTTCCCTGGAGGGTGGCGCTTTCTTT.